One sample yielded the 31 T cell receptor beta chains listed below, sequenced in a study of spatial heterogeneity in lung cancer. TCRdb itself ran the 5' RACE reads through MiXCR, one entry per CDR3 protein. The sample holds about 12,000 distinct CDR3 sequences; 3.8% are singletons and the top ten take 45%. Specified time point: sample taken at primary tumor resection. The sequences come from PBMCs, collected at surgery. The receptors come from a male donor with early-stage non-small cell lung cancer.

Ten or more counts support this clonotype. The chain carries TRBV19 and TRBJ2-7; D not certain. The CDR3 has 15 residues. The germline gives CDR1 LNHDA, CDR2 SQIVND (reference sequence). V shed 5 bases and J shed 2 bases, with 16 bases lying between them. Here the CDR3 reads CASSSPSERAYEQYF. The CDR3 DNA follows: TGTGCCAGTAGTTCCCCCAGCGAAAGAGCCTACGAGCAGTACTTC. The whole variable domain, filled in from reference TRBV19 and TRBJ2-7, reads DGGITQSPKYLFRKEGQNVTLSCEQNLNHDAMYWYRQDPGQGLRLIYYSQIVNDFQKGDIAEGYSVSREKKESFPLTVTSAQKNPTAFYLCASSSPSERAYEQYFGPGTRLTVT.

The table lists this clonotype with many counts. The genes are TRBV2 and TRBJ2-3; TRBD2 might be the D (5 bases). Germline V CDR1 and CDR2: SNHLY, FYNNEI. CDR3 length: 14 amino acids. The V end lost 6 bases, the J end lost 5 bases, and 15 bases lay between the germline ends. The CDR3 DNA reads as TGTGCCAGCAGCGGGGATACCTTCTTAGATACGCAGTATTTT. Protein sequence: CASSGDTFLDTQYF.

This clonotype was seen repeatedly, ten times or more. The chain uses TRBV7-2 and TRBJ2-7, with TRBD2 identical over 8 bases. Germline trimming cut 4 bases from V and 0 bases from J; bases unmatched to any gene: 5. CDR1 SGHTA and CDR2 FQGNSA come from the germline V gene. This CDR3 spans 15 amino acids. The CDR3 sequence is CASSYTGTSSYEQYF. The CDR3 coding sequence is TGTGCCAGCAGCTACACCGGGACTAGCTCCTACGAGCAGTACTTC.

This clonotype was seen ten or more times. In DNA, the CDR3 is TGTGCCAGCAGCTTAGCGGACACCCGCTACGAGCAGTACTTC. This gives the protein CASSLADTRYEQYF. The chain uses TRBV7-2 and TRBJ2-7, with D possibly TRBD1 on 5 matching bases. The germline V gene has CDR1 SGHTA and CDR2 FQGNSA. This CDR3 has 14 residues. V lost 0 bases and J 3 bases, leaving 9 bases between the germline ends.

The chain recombines TRBV6-1 with TRBJ1-1; D is unclear. This CDR3 has 11 amino acids. The V and J ends lost 7 bases and 1 base respectively, with 4 bases between them. CDR1 is MNHNS, CDR2 SASEGT, per germline. CDR3 DNA sequence: TGTGCCAGCACTAAGAACACTGAAGCTTTCTTT. Its protein product is CASTKNTEAFF.

This clonotype was seen at least ten times. The chain carries TRBV5-1 and TRBJ2-1; 11 bases match TRBD2. The V segment lost 4 bases and the J segment 0 bases; nucleotides outside the gene matches: 6. CDR3 length: 17 amino acids. The germline CDR1 and CDR2 sequences are SGHRS and YFSETQ. The CDR3 nucleotides read TGCGCCAGCAGCGCCGGGACTAGCGGCAGCTCCTACAATGAGCAGTTCTTC. The encoded protein is CASSAGTSGSSYNEQFF. Filled out from reference TRBV5-1 and TRBJ2-1, the complete variable domain reads KAGVTQTPRYLIKTRGQQVTLSCSPISGHRSVSWYQQTPGQGLQFLFEYFSETQRNKGNFPGRFSGRQFSNSRSEMNVSTLELGDSALYLCASSAGTSGSSYNEQFFGPGTRLTVL.

J is TRBJ2-3 and V is TRBV7-9; TRBD2 matches 13 bases. J gave up 6 bases and V 1 base, and 4 bases lay outside the gene matches. This CDR3 spans 16 amino acids. The germline gives CDR1 SEHNR, CDR2 FQNEAQ (reference sequence). CDR3 in amino acids: CASSLGLAGGVDTQYF. The CDR3, as DNA: TGTGCCAGCAGCTTAGGACTAGCGGGAGGAGTGGATACGCAGTATTTT. Filled out from reference TRBV7-9 and TRBJ2-3, the complete variable domain reads DTGVSQNPRHKITKRGQNVTFRCDPISEHNRLYWYRQTLGQGPEFLTYFQNEAQLEKSRLLSDRFSAERPKGSFSTLEIQRTEQGDSAMYLCASSLGLAGGVDTQYFGPGTRLTVL.

This clonotype was picked up many times. The chain joins TRBV28 to TRBJ1-2; no clear D. V lost 5 bases, J lost 0 bases, and 16 bases lay in between. The CDR3 spans 16 residues. Germline assignment: CDR1 MDHEN and CDR2 SYDVKM. The CDR3 sequence: CASSPVNLYANYGYTF. The CDR3 nucleotides are TGTGCCAGCAGTCCCGTCAATCTGTACGCTAACTATGGCTACACCTTC.

The table lists this clonotype with many counts. The chain recombines TRBV13 with TRBJ2-3; 14 nucleotides agree with TRBD2. There are 17 residues in the CDR3. Germline CDR1 reads PRHDT; CDR2 reads FYEKMQ (reference sequence). Trimming cost V 1 base and J 2 bases; bases outside gene matches: 2. Here the CDR3 DNA reads TGTGCCAGCAGCTTAGTGGGACTAGCGGGAGACACAGATACGCAGTATTTT. Amino acid sequence: CASSLVGLAGDTDTQYF.

Ten or more counts support this clonotype. A clone one base away is much larger, so this may be a read error. V gene TRBV18 combines with J gene TRBJ2-7; 11 nucleotides agree with TRBD2. Germline CDR1 KGHSH, CDR2 LQKENI. CDR3 size: 15 residues. The CDR3 DNA reads as TGTGTCAGCTCACCGACGGGACTAGCGGCCTACGAGCAGTACTTC. It translates to CVSSPTGLAAYEQYF.

Worth noting for this clonotype: Being one base from a much bigger clone, this may be a read error. The chain has TRBV18 and TRBJ2-3; D gene ambiguous. Germline lookup yields CDR1 KGHSH and CDR2 LQKENI. V lost 3 bases, J lost 1 base, and 11 bases lay in between. This CDR3 contains 15 residues. CDR3 residues: CASSPTPTGTDTQYF. CDR3 DNA sequence: TGTGCCAGCTCACCGACCCCTACTGGCACAGATACGCAGTATTTT.

This clonotype was recorded at least ten times. The chain combines TRBV5-1 with TRBJ2-1, with D perhaps TRBD2 (6 bases). Trimming took 1 base from V and 8 from J, leaving 16 bases between them. The CDR3 covers 15 residues. The germline gives CDR1 SGHRS, CDR2 YFSETQ. CDR3 sequence (DNA): TGCGCCAGCAGCTTGTTGGGGCTAGCGTTCGATGAGCAGTTCTTC. This codes for CASSLLGLAFDEQFF.

Many counts were recorded for this clonotype. The rearrangement uses TRBV28 and TRBJ2-7, with 11 nucleotides matching TRBD2. The germline CDR1 and CDR2 sequences are MDHEN and SYDVKM. V shed 6 bases and J 2 bases; nucleotides not matched to a gene: 3. The CDR3 is 14 residues long. The CDR3 nucleotides read TGTGCCAGCAGAACTAGCGGGAGAGCCTACGAGCAGTACTTC. Protein product: CASRTSGRAYEQYF.

This clonotype is judged large. J is TRBJ2-6 and V is TRBV7-2; the match to TRBD1 covers 8 bases. With V trimmed by 8 bases and J by 0 bases, 9 bases remained unmatched. Per the germline V gene, CDR1 is SGHTA and CDR2 is FQGNSA. The CDR3 is 17 residues long. CDR3 nucleotides: TGTGCCAGCTTGCCCGGACAGGGAAACTCTGGGGCCAACGTCCTGACTTTC. Its protein product is CASLPGQGNSGANVLTF.

The table lists this clonotype with many counts. The chain has TRBV24-1 and TRBJ2-5, with a weak D call TRBD2 (7 bases). The V end lost 2 bases, the J end lost 1 base, and 16 bases lay between the germline ends. The CDR3 is made up of 17 amino acids. CDR1 and CDR2 from the germline V gene are KGHDR and SFDVKD. The CDR3 sequence is CATSDWGGRFSQETQYF. The CDR3 DNA follows: TGTGCCACCAGTGATTGGGGGGGGCGGTTTAGCCAAGAGACCCAGTACTTC.

The chain has TRBV5-1 and TRBJ2-5, with 12 bases fitting TRBD2. Trimming cost V 0 bases and J 4 bases; bases outside gene matches: 1. The CDR3 covers 15 residues. Per germline, CDR1 SGHRS and CDR2 YFSETQ. CDR3 nucleotides: TGCGCCAGCAGCTTGGAACTAGCGGGAGGAGAGACCCAGTACTTC. Translation: CASSLELAGGETQYF.

The chain recombines TRBV4-1 with TRBJ2-2, with 9 bases identical to TRBD1. Germline CDR1 MGHRA, CDR2 YSYEKL. The V gene end was trimmed by 4 bases and the J gene end by 1 base; junction bases not matched to a gene: 1. The CDR3 contains 15 residues. DNA for the CDR3: TGCGCCAGCAGCCTGGGACAGGGGAACACCGGGGAGCTGTTTTTT. Encoded protein: CASSLGQGNTGELFF.

This clonotype was recorded at least ten times. The chain employs TRBV6-5 and TRBJ2-7; 8 bases fit TRBD1. The CDR3 is 14 amino acids. CDR1 and CDR2 from the germline V gene are MNHEY and SVGAGI. The V segment lost 4 bases and the J segment 4 bases; nucleotides outside the gene matches: 6. In nucleotides, the CDR3 is TGTGCCAGCAGTTCCAGGGGGCCGATTTACGAGCAGTACTTC. The encoded protein is CASSSRGPIYEQYF.

Many counts were recorded for this clonotype. The V gene is TRBV6-2 or TRBV6-3, the J gene TRBJ1-6; possible D gene TRBD1, 6 bases. The V end was cut by 8 bases, the J end by 7 bases, with 12 bases between. The CDR3 is 13 residues long. Germline V lookup: CDR1 MNHEY, CDR2 SVGEGT. The CDR3 coding sequence is TGTGCCAGCCTCGGACAGAGGAATTCACCCCTCCACTTT. It yields the protein CASLGQRNSPLHF.

This clonotype showed up many times. This chain joins TRBV7-9 and TRBJ2-2; D gene unclear. The ends were cut back, 1 base at V and 16 bases at J, with 13 bases in the middle. Germline loops: CDR1 SEHNR, CDR2 FQNEAQ (reference sequence). This CDR3 spans 12 amino acids. CDR3 sequence: CASSLGPRARFF. Written as DNA, the CDR3 is TGTGCCAGCAGCTTAGGGCCACGGGCTCGGTTTTTT.

This clonotype was observed at least ten times. The genes are TRBV27 and TRBJ2-7, with 8 bases matching TRBD1. The V gene end was trimmed by 6 bases and the J gene end by 4 bases; junction bases not matched to a gene: 5. The length of the CDR3 is 13 residues. The germline V gene has CDR1 MNHEY and CDR2 SMNVEV (reference sequence). The CDR3 loop is CASRETGVYEQYF. The CDR3 DNA reads TGTGCCAGCAGGGAGACAGGGGTATACGAGCAGTACTTC.

The table lists this clonotype with many counts. This chain links TRBV9 with TRBJ2-7; D remains ambiguous. This CDR3 spans 13 amino acids. V shed 4 bases and J shed 4 bases, with 12 bases lying between them. Germline assignment: CDR1 SGDLS and CDR2 YYNGEE. The DNA of the CDR3 is TGTGCCAGCAGCCCCCCTGCCCCTTACGAGCAGTACTTC. Its protein is CASSPPAPYEQYF.

V usage is TRBV7-2 and J usage is TRBJ2-5; a possible D gene is TRBD1 (5 bases). V gave up 5 bases and J gave up 0 bases, with 19 bases separating them. The V gene's germline CDR1 is SGHTA and CDR2 FQGNSA. The CDR3 extends over 17 amino acids. In nucleotides, the CDR3 is TGTGCCAGCAGCCCTAGGCCCCCAGGGATGTACCAAGAGACCCAGTACTTC. It encodes CASSPRPPGMYQETQYF.

This clonotype was detected ten times or more. This chain joins TRBV5-1 and TRBJ2-5; D is unclear. From germline, CDR1 is SGHRS and CDR2 YFSETQ. CDR3 length: 15 amino acids. Trimming cost V 4 bases and J 0 bases, with 13 bases left between them. The chain's CDR3 is CASSRMGLYQETQYF. CDR3 in DNA: TGCGCCAGCAGCAGGATGGGCCTGTACCAAGAGACCCAGTACTTC.

This clonotype was observed many times. The chain employs TRBV7-6 and TRBJ2-7; TRBD1 matches 11 bases. V was clipped by 5 bases and J by 2 bases; unmatched bases: 8. This CDR3 has 16 residues. The germline V gene has CDR1 SGHVS and CDR2 FNYEAQ. The CDR3 DNA follows: TGTGCCAGCAGCCCGCAGGGGACAGGGGGTGCCTACGAGCAGTACTTC. Translation gives CASSPQGTGGAYEQYF.

This clonotype was observed at least ten times. The chain employs TRBV7-2 and TRBJ1-5; D is possibly TRBD1 (5 bases). Trimming took off 6 bases at V and 6 bases at J, with 18 bases between the two ends. From germline, CDR1 is SGHTA and CDR2 FQGNSA. This CDR3 comprises 15 residues. CDR3 sequence reads: CASSPGTREGQPQHF. Here the CDR3 DNA reads TGTGCCAGCAGTCCGGGGACCCGAGAGGGTCAGCCCCAGCATTTT.

The table lists this clonotype with a few counts. V and J are TRBV7-9 and TRBJ2-7, with 7 positions matching TRBD1. The V and J ends lost 5 bases and 0 bases, in that order; junction bases with no gene match: 10. This CDR3 is built from 16 residues. The germline gives CDR1 SEHNR, CDR2 FQNEAQ (reference sequence). The CDR3 DNA follows: TGTGCCAGCAGCCCCAGTTTCCGGGACAGCTCCTACGAGCAGTACTTC. Residues: CASSPSFRDSSYEQYF.

This clonotype was counted ten times or more. CDR3 sequence: CSAQNPNRDTQYF. In DNA, the CDR3 is TGCAGTGCTCAAAATCCAAATAGAGATACGCAGTATTTT. The chain uses TRBV20-1 and TRBJ2-3; no clear D. The CDR3 contains 13 residues. V was shortened by 5 bases and J by 5 bases, with 14 bases between the two germline ends. Germline V gene lookup returns CDR1 DFQATT and CDR2 SNEGSKA (reference sequence).

The V call is TRBV18, the J call TRBJ2-5; no firm D call. CDR1 is KGHSH and CDR2 is LQKENI in the germline V gene. The length of the CDR3 is 14 residues. V was pared by 5 bases and J by 5 bases, with 15 bases between. The CDR3 DNA reads as TGTGCCAGCTCAACGTCCTCCGACTGGGAGACCCAGTACTTC. It translates to CASSTSSDWETQYF.

In its sample, this clonotype was seen many times. The rearrangement uses TRBV28 and TRBJ2-6, with D perhaps TRBD2 (5 bases). Trimming shortened V by 8 bases and J by 0 bases, and 11 bases separated the two germline ends. CDR1 MDHEN and CDR2 SYDVKM come from the germline V gene. The CDR3 sequence is 15 residues long. CDR3 nucleotide sequence: TGTGCCAGCGTGGGAGAGTCCTCTGGGGCCAACGTCCTGACTTTC. Protein sequence: CASVGESSGANVLTF.

This clonotype was seen ten or more times. The chain combines TRBV12-3 or TRBV12-4 with TRBJ2-3, with a possible D match to TRBD2 (5 bases). V lost 2 bases and J lost 3, with 21 bases in between. CDR3 length: 18 residues. The CDR3 is CASSLPRRGTERTDTQYF. CDR3 DNA: TGTGCCAGCAGTTTACCTCGTCGGGGTACCGAGCGGACAGATACGCAGTATTTT.